This TCR beta chain is from a study of CXCR3-negative and CXCR3-positive naive CD8 T cells. Study context: Each library gave roughly 1.4 +/- 0.3 million of 130 million to 150 million TRB reads. Broader study findings: CXCR3 expression dropped partially after cryopreservation, and most assays relied on fresh PBMCs. Against CXCR3-negative naive cells, CXCR3-positive naive cells showed more hydrophobic TRB CDR3s. With respect to TRBV-TRBJ usage, naive CXCR3-negative and CXCR3-positive cells were similar; memory differed.

Comment on this clonotype: Its antigen is not identified.

Naive CD8+ T cells carried a CD45RO-CCR7+CD27+CD95- phenotype. The CDR3 consists of 15 residues. The germline V gene encodes CDR1 SGHAT and CDR2 FQNNGV. cDNA libraries for TRB were generated by 5' RACE incorporating UMI labels. TCRdb reanalyzed the 5' RACE reads and collapses them to one entry per CDR3 protein, without DNA. The sample table sets out more than 70,000 distinct CDR3 sequences. The TCR comes from a human donor in good health. Some clones in this sample may be carry-over from other donors' samples. Material: naive CXCR3+ CD8+ T cells from blood. Subset here: CD45RO-CCR7+CD27+CD95- naive CD8+ T cells expressing CXCR3 (TNR3+). The V and J genes are TRBV11-2 and TRBJ2-7; no DNA is available, so the TRBD1 call from TCRdb remains unchecked. Here the CDR3 reads CASSLGTLNSYEQYF.